The sequence of this T cell receptor beta chain was determined in a study of blood T cell repertoires in COVID-19. The wider study: The study drew acute and convalescent COVID-19 samples from the United States, Italy and Spain.

V was shortened by 8 bases and J by 3 bases, with 26 bases between the two germline ends. The CDR3 is 17 amino acids. The germline V gene has CDR1 MGHDK and CDR2 SYGVNS. In the original analysis: Cell counts per sample came from amplifying reference gene primers. TCRdb's copy holds only in-frame clones and misses some; the assay was immunoSEQ multiplex PCR. The V and J calls and the clone size are those of that table, but D and trimming were determined from the DNA. The sample shows 200,000 or so clones, 86% of them seen only once. The sample consisted of peripheral blood. This chain links TRBV25-1 with TRBJ2-7, with D possibly matching TRBD1 (6 bases). This sequence was found in a woman between 45 and 65 years old with acute or convalescent COVID-19. The CDR3 sequence is CASPSIKQGMVVYEQYF. The CDR3 nucleotides read TGTGCCAGCCCCAGCATAAAGCAGGGGATGGTCGTCTACGAGCAGTACTTC.